Listed below are T cell receptor beta chains from one sample, sequenced in a study of cytomegalovirus exposure and HLA in healthy donors. Sequenced by immunoSEQ multiplex PCR; TCRdb stores in-frame clones only, minus some. The sample holds nearly 100,000 clones, more than 70% seen once. The material sequenced was PBMCs. The source of these receptors is an older woman in good health and CMV-seropositive. The CDR3 runs from the conserved cysteine through the conserved F or W. The D gene is left open where the match is weak. Some rows mark clone size as missing; the rest say once, few, many or name a class of expanded clone.

size	D	J	V	DNA	CDR3
few	NA	TRBJ1-2	TRBV7-9	TGTGCCAGCAGCCCACAGGGCGTTAACTTAGGCTACACCTTC	CASSPQGVNLGYTF
NA	TRBD1	TRBJ1-2	TRBV11-2	TGTGCCAGCAGCCGACAGGGAACAATCTATGGCTACACCTTC	CASSRQGTIYGYTF
NA	TRBD1	TRBJ1-2	TRBV7-6	TGTGCCAGCAGCCCGACAGGGAACTATGGCTACACCTTC	CASSPTGNYGYTF
NA	NA	TRBJ2-3	TRBV2	TGTGCCAGCAGTCGCCAGGGGAGGGACACAGATACGCAGTATTTT	CASSRQGRDTDTQYF
NA	NA	TRBJ2-1	TRBV4-1	TGCGCCAGCAGCCAGTCTTTGGCTGACCTGGGCCAGCCGTTCTTC	CASSQSLADLGQPFF
NA	NA	TRBJ2-7	TRBV11-2	TGTGCCAGCAGCGTAGCCAGGATTCCCTCCGGCGAGCAGTACTTC	CASSVARIPSGEQYF
NA	TRBD1	TRBJ1-2	TRBV18	TGTGCCAGCTCACCACCCATGGGACAGGGCTGGGGCTACACCTTC	CASSPPMGQGWGYTF
NA	NA	TRBJ2-2	TRBV5-8	TGTGCCAGCAGCCATTACGCAGGGACCGGGGAGCTGTTTTTT	CASSHYAGTGELFF
NA	TRBD2	TRBJ2-4	TRBV6-1	TGTGCCAGCAGTGAAGTGGGGTCGGGAGGGACAAACATTCAGTACTTC	CASSEVGSGGTNIQYF
few	NA	TRBJ1-2	TRBV19	TGTGCCAGTAGTACTACAGGGTTTCACTATGGCTACACCTTC	CASSTTGFHYGYTF
once	TRBD2	TRBJ2-2	TRBV2	TGTGCCAGCAGTGTTGGACTAGCGGGCGTTTCCGGGGAGCTGTTTTTT	CASSVGLAGVSGELFF
NA	TRBD1	TRBJ2-2	TRBV9	TGTGCCAGCAGCCCTAGGACAGGGGGTAAAATGGGGGAGCTGTTTTTT	CASSPRTGGKMGELFF
NA	TRBD2	TRBJ2-1	TRBV5-1	TGCGCCAGCAGCTCAATAGGACTAGCGGGTTTTAGCTCCTACAATGAGCAGTTCTTC	CASSSIGLAGFSSYNEQFF
NA	NA	TRBJ1-2	TRBV7-6	TGTGCCAGCAGCTTAGATTCAGGGGCGAACTATGGCTACACCTTC	CASSLDSGANYGYTF